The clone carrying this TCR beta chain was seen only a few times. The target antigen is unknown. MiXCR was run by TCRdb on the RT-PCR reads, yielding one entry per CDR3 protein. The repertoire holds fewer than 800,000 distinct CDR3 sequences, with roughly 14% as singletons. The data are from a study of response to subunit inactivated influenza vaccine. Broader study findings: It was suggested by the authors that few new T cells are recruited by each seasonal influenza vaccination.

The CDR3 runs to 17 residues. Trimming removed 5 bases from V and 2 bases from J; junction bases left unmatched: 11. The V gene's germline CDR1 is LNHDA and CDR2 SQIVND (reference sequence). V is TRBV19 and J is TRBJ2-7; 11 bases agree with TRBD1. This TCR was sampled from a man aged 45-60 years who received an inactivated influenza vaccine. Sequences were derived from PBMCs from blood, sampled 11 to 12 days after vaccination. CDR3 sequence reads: CASSPRTGGKNPYEQYF. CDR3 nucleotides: TGTGCCAGTAGTCCCCGGACAGGGGGCAAAAACCCCTACGAGCAGTACTTC.